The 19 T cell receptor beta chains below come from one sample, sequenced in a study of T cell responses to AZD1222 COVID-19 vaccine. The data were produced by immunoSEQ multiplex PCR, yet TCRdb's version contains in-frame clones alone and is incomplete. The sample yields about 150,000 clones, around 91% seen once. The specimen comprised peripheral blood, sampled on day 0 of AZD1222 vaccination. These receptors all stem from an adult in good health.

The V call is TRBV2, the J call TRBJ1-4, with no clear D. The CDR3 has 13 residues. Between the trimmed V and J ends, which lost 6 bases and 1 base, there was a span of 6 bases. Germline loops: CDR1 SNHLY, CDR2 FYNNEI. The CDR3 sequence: CASRAGTNEKLFF. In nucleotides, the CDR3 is TGTGCCAGCAGGGCGGGAACTAATGAAAAACTGTTTTTT. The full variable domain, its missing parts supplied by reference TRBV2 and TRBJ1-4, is EPEVTQTPSHQVTQMGQEVILRCVPISNHLYFYWYRQILGQKVEFLVSFYNNEISEKSEIFDDQFSVERPDGSNFTLKIRSTKLEDSAMYFCASRAGTNEKLFFGSGTQLSVL.

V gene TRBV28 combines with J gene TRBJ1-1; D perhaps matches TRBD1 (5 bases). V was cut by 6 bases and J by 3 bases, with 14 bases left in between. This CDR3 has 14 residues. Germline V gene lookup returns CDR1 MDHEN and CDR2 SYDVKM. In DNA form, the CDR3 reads TGTGCCAGCAGCGCCCCCGGACATTACACTGAAGCTTTCTTT. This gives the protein CASSAPGHYTEAFF. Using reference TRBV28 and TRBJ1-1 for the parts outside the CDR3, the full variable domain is DVKVTQSSRYLVKRTGEKVFLECVQDMDHENMFWYRQDPGLGLRLIYFSYDVKMKEKGDIPEGYSVSREKKERFSLILESASTNQTSMYLCASSAPGHYTEAFFGQGTRLTVV.

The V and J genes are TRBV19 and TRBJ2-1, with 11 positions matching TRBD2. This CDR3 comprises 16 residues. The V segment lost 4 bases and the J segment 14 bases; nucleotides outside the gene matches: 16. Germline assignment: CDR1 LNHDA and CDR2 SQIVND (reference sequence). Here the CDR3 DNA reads TGTGCCAGTAGTACCAGAAGGACTAGCGGGTCCTCCCTTGAGTTCTTC. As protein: CASSTRRTSGSSLEFF.

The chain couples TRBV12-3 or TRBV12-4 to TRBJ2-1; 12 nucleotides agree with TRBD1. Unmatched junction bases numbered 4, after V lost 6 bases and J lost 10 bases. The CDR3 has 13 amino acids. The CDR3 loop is CASRGTGGIEQFF. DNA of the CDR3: TGTGCCAGCAGGGGGACAGGGGGCATCGAGCAGTTCTTC.

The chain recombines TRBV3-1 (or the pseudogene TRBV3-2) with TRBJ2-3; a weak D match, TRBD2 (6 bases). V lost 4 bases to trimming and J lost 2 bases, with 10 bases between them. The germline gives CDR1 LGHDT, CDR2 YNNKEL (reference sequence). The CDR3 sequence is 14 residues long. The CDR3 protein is CASSPGGNTDTQYF. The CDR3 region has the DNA TGTGCCAGCAGCCCAGGAGGGAACACAGATACGCAGTATTTT.

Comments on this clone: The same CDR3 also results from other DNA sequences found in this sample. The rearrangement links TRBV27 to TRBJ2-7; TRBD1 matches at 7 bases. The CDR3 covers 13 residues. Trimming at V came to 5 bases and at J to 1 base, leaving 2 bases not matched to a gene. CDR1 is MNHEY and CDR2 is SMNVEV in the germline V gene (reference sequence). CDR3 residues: CASSPGQSYEQYF. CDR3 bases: TGTGCCAGCAGTCCGGGACAGTCCTACGAGCAGTACTTC.

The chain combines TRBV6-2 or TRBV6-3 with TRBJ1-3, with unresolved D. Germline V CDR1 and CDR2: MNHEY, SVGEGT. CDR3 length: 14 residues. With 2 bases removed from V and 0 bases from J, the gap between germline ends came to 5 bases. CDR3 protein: CASSYTLSGNTIYF. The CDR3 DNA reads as TGTGCCAGCAGTTACACGCTCTCTGGAAACACCATATATTTT.

The CDR3 DNA sequence: TGTGCCAGCAGCCAAACTCGGGACGGCAGCTATGGCTACACCTTC. Its protein is CASSQTRDGSYGYTF. J is TRBJ1-2 and V is TRBV4-2, with D possibly being TRBD1 (5 bases). The V end was cut by 2 bases, the J end by 4 bases, with 14 bases between. The CDR3 is 15 residues long. Looked up from germline, CDR1 is LGHNA and CDR2 is YNFKEQ.

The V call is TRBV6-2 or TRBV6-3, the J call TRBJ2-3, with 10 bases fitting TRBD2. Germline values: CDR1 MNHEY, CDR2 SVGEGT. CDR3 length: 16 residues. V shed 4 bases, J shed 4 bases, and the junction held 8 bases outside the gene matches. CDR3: CASSSESSGRSDTQYF. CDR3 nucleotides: TGTGCCAGCAGTTCGGAATCTAGCGGGAGATCAGATACGCAGTATTTT.

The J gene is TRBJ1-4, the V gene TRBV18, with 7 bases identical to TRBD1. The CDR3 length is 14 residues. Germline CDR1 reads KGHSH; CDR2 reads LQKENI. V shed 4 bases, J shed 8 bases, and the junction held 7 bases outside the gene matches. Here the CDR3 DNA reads TGTGCCAGCTCACTGGGGGGACAGCCGGAAAAACTGTTTTTT. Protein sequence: CASSLGGQPEKLFF.

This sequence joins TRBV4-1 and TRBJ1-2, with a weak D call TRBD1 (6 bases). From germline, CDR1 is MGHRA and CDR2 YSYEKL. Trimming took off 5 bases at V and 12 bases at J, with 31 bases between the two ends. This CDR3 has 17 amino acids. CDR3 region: CASSKGGAALGYVDNTF. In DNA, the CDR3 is TGCGCCAGCAGCAAGGGGGGAGCCGCACTTGGATATGTTGATAACACCTTC.

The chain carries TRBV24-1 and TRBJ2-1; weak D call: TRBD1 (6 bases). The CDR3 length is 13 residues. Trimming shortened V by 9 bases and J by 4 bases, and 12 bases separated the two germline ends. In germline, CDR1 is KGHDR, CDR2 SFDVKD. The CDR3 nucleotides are TGTGCCACCGAGACAGGCCCTTACAATGAGCAGTTCTTC. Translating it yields CATETGPYNEQFF.

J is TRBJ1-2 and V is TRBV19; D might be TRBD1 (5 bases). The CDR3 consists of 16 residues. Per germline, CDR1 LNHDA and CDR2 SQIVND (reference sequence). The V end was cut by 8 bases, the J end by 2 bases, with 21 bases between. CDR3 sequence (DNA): TGTGCCAGTGGGAACAGGACCTCAATCACGAACTATGGCTACACCTTC. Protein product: CASGNRTSITNYGYTF.

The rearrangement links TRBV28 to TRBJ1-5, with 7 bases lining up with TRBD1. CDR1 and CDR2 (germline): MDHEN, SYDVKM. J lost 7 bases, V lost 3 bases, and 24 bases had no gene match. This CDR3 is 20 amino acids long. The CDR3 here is CASSFRFKGQVRGSKQPQHF. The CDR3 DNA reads TGTGCCAGCAGTTTTAGGTTTAAAGGACAGGTCCGGGGGTCGAAGCAGCCCCAGCATTTT.

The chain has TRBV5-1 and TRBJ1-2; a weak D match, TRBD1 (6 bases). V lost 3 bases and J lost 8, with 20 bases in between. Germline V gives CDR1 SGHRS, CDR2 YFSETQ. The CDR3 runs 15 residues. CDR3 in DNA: TGCGCCAGCAGCTCGGGACAACCCAGTAAAGAGGGCTACACCTTC. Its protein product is CASSSGQPSKEGYTF.

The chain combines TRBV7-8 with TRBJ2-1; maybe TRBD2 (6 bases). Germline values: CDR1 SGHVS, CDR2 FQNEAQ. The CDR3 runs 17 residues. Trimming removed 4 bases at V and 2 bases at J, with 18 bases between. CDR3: CASSYPLAGFTYNEQFF. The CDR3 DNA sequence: TGTGCCAGCAGCTACCCACTGGCGGGGTTTACCTACAATGAGCAGTTCTTC.

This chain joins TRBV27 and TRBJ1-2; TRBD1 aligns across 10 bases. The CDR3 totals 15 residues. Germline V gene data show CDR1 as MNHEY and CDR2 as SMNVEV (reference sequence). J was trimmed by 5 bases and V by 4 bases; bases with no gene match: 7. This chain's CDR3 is CASSSGTGAKYGYTF. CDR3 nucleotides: TGTGCCAGCAGTTCCGGGACAGGGGCGAAATATGGCTACACCTTC.

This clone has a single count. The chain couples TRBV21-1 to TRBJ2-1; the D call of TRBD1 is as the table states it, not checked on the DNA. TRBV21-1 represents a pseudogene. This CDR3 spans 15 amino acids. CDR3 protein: CASSKAGPFPAEQFF. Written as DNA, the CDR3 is TGTGCCAGCAGCAAGGCAGGGCCCTTTCCCGCAGAGCAGTTCTTC.

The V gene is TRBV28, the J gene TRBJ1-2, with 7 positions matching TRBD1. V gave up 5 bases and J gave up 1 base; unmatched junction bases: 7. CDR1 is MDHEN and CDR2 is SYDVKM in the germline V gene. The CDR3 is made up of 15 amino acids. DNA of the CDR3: TGTGCCAGCAGTAGCAGGGGGAGGGGTAACTATGGCTACACCTTC. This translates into CASSSRGRGNYGYTF.